Here is one T cell receptor beta chain with its context. This sample stems from a study of blood T cell repertoires in COVID-19. Study summary: The study drew acute and convalescent COVID-19 samples from the United States, Italy and Spain. The analysed material was cDNA or gDNA that came from T cells, B-cell-depleted T cells, or PBMCs.

How the authors handled the data: By means of reference gene primer amplification, nucleated cell counts were estimated. Sequencing used immunoSEQ multiplex PCR; TCRdb keeps in-frame clones, though not all of them. V and J calls and clone size are as listed in that table; D and trimming were resolved from the DNA. The sample includes fewer than 55,000 clones, about four fifths of them seen just once. Seattle patients were enrolled during active infection and followed longitudinally. Sequenced input: peripheral blood. The sequence was collected from a woman older than 75 with COVID-19, enrolled during active disease.

Here the CDR3 reads CASSSSGRLEQYF. CDR3 sequence (DNA): TGTGCCAGCAGTTCTAGCGGGAGACTTGAGCAGTACTTC. The chain is built from TRBV2 and TRBJ2-7; 10 nucleotides agree with TRBD2. The CDR3 is 13 amino acids. The V gene end was trimmed by 5 bases and the J gene end by 7 bases; junction bases not matched to a gene: 5. Germline loops: CDR1 SNHLY, CDR2 FYNNEI.